These T cell receptor beta chains were read from a single sample in a study of Ad26.COV2.S vaccination and SARS-CoV-2 variants. Here immunoSEQ multiplex PCR was the method, and the copy in TCRdb shows in-frame clones only, minus some. The sample holds some 190,000 clones, roughly nine tenths seen once. Source: peripheral blood, taken after recovery from COVID-19. The receptors were gathered from a human donor who had recovered from COVID-19. The CDR3 runs from the conserved cysteine through the conserved F or W. Fields, in order: J gene, clone size, V gene, D gene, CDR3 DNA, CDR3 protein. D genes are given only for firm matches. Expanded clones get a size class; other rows say once, few or many, or leave the size out.

j_call: TRBJ1-5
clone_size: NA
v_call: TRBV9
d_call: NA
cdr3_nt: TGTGCCAGCAGCGTAGCCGACTCCTATCAGCCCCAGCATTTT
cdr3_aa: CASSVADSYQPQHF

j_call: TRBJ2-2
clone_size: NA
v_call: TRBV12-3/TRBV12-4
d_call: NA
cdr3_nt: TGTGCCAGCAGTTTGGGCACCGGGGAGCTGTTTTTT
cdr3_aa: CASSLGTGELFF

j_call: TRBJ2-2
clone_size: NA
v_call: TRBV7-2
d_call: NA
cdr3_nt: TGTGCCAGCAGCTTACTAGCCACCGGGGAGCTGTTTTTT
cdr3_aa: CASSLLATGELFF

j_call: TRBJ1-2
clone_size: NA
v_call: TRBV4-1
d_call: NA
cdr3_nt: TGCGCCAGCAGCCAAGAGCAGGGAGACTATGGCTACACCTTC
cdr3_aa: CASSQEQGDYGYTF

j_call: TRBJ1-2
clone_size: NA
v_call: TRBV5-1
d_call: TRBD1
cdr3_nt: TGCGCCAGCAGCTTCTCCCACAGGGGTGATGTCTATGGCTACACCTTC
cdr3_aa: CASSFSHRGDVYGYTF

j_call: TRBJ2-7
clone_size: NA
v_call: TRBV7-2
d_call: NA
cdr3_nt: TGTGCCAGCAGCTGGGGGTTTAGCTCCTACGAGCAGTACTTC
cdr3_aa: CASSWGFSSYEQYF

j_call: TRBJ2-2
clone_size: NA
v_call: TRBV6-5
d_call: TRBD1
cdr3_nt: TGTGCCAGCAGCAGACAGGGAACCGGGGAGCTGTTTTTT
cdr3_aa: CASSRQGTGELFF

j_call: TRBJ2-3
clone_size: NA
v_call: TRBV7-2
d_call: TRBD2
cdr3_nt: TGTGCCAGCAGCTCTCGCGGGGGGCCCACAGATACGCAGTATTTT
cdr3_aa: CASSSRGGPTDTQYF

j_call: TRBJ1-2
clone_size: NA
v_call: TRBV24-1
d_call: NA
cdr3_nt: TGTGCCGCCGGGGGCTTGGGCTATGGCTACACCTTC
cdr3_aa: CAAGGLGYGYTF

j_call: TRBJ2-1
clone_size: few
v_call: TRBV18
d_call: TRBD1
cdr3_nt: TGTGCCAGCTCACCGGACAGGGCCAGTGAGCAGTTCTTC
cdr3_aa: CASSPDRASEQFF

j_call: TRBJ1-2
clone_size: NA
v_call: TRBV6-6
d_call: NA
cdr3_nt: TGTGCCACCTTTTCCCCCGGCGGGGGGCGCGACTATGGCTACACCTTC
cdr3_aa: CATFSPGGGRDYGYTF

j_call: TRBJ2-7
clone_size: NA
v_call: TRBV6-6
d_call: TRBD1
cdr3_nt: TGTGCCAGCAGTTACTCGACAGGGTACGAGCAGTACTTC
cdr3_aa: CASSYSTGYEQYF

j_call: TRBJ1-5
clone_size: NA
v_call: TRBV21-1
d_call: NA
cdr3_nt: TGTGCCAGCAGCAAAGGTTGTAGCAATCAGCCCCAGCATTTT
cdr3_aa: CASSKGCSNQPQHF

j_call: TRBJ1-3
clone_size: NA
v_call: TRBV21-1
d_call: NA
cdr3_nt: TGTGCCAGCAGCAACGTGGAGAGGGGGCAGGGAAACACCATATATTTT
cdr3_aa: CASSNVERGQGNTIYF

j_call: TRBJ1-4
clone_size: few
v_call: TRBV7-9
d_call: TRBD1
cdr3_nt: TGTGCCAGCAGCTCCGACAGGGAGAGGTCTGAAAAACTGTTTTTT
cdr3_aa: CASSSDRERSEKLFF

j_call: TRBJ2-7
clone_size: NA
v_call: TRBV4-1
d_call: NA
cdr3_nt: TGCGCCAGCAGCCAAGACTTCGGGAACCCCTCCTACGAGCAGTACTTC
cdr3_aa: CASSQDFGNPSYEQYF

j_call: TRBJ1-2
clone_size: NA
v_call: TRBV3-1/TRBV3-2
d_call: NA
cdr3_nt: TGTGCCAGCAGCCACCACAGCTCTAACTATGGCTACACCTTC
cdr3_aa: CASSHHSSNYGYTF

j_call: TRBJ2-2
clone_size: NA
v_call: TRBV5-1
d_call: TRBD2
cdr3_nt: TGCGCCAGCAGCTCCGACCTCTCTAGCGGGAGCGCCGGGGAGCTGTTTTTT
cdr3_aa: CASSSDLSSGSAGELFF

j_call: TRBJ2-7
clone_size: NA
v_call: TRBV28
d_call: NA
cdr3_nt: TGTGCCAGCAGTTCTCCCCTCTTATCGTTCGTCGAGCAGTACTTC
cdr3_aa: CASSSPLLSFVEQYF

j_call: TRBJ2-1
clone_size: NA
v_call: TRBV28
d_call: NA
cdr3_nt: TGTGCCAGCAGTTTAACTCGGGGGCTAGGGTGGGAGCAGTTCTTC
cdr3_aa: CASSLTRGLGWEQFF

j_call: TRBJ2-1
clone_size: NA
v_call: TRBV18
d_call: TRBD1
cdr3_nt: TGTGCCAGCTCACCCGCCCAGGGTTTCTCAGGGGGAGAGAATGAGCAGTTCTTC
cdr3_aa: CASSPAQGFSGGENEQFF

j_call: TRBJ2-7
clone_size: NA
v_call: TRBV28
d_call: NA
cdr3_nt: TGTGCCAGCAGTTATTACAGGGACGGGGACGAGCAGTACTTC
cdr3_aa: CASSYYRDGDEQYF

j_call: TRBJ1-3
clone_size: NA
v_call: TRBV29-1
d_call: NA
cdr3_nt: TGCAGCGTTCTAATTAATGGGGGCTCTGGAAACACCATATATTTT
cdr3_aa: CSVLINGGSGNTIYF

j_call: TRBJ1-2
clone_size: once
v_call: TRBV15
d_call: NA
cdr3_nt: TGTGCCACCAGCAGAGATGGGAATGGCTACACCTTC
cdr3_aa: CATSRDGNGYTF

j_call: TRBJ1-3
clone_size: NA
v_call: TRBV6-5
d_call: TRBD1
cdr3_nt: TGTGCCAGCAGTTCGGACAGGGGATACTCTGGAAACACCATATATTTT
cdr3_aa: CASSSDRGYSGNTIYF

j_call: TRBJ2-2
clone_size: NA
v_call: TRBV9
d_call: TRBD2
cdr3_nt: TGTGCCAGCAGCGGGACTAGCGGGACCGGGGAGCTGTTTTTT
cdr3_aa: CASSGTSGTGELFF

j_call: TRBJ2-1
clone_size: few
v_call: TRBV5-1
d_call: NA
cdr3_nt: TGCGCCAGCAGCCCCGGGAGTTTCTCCTACAATGAGCAGTTCTTC
cdr3_aa: CASSPGSFSYNEQFF

j_call: TRBJ2-1
clone_size: NA
v_call: TRBV2
d_call: NA
cdr3_nt: TGTGCCAGCAGTGAAGGAAGAGGGGGGAATGAGCAGTTCTTC
cdr3_aa: CASSEGRGGNEQFF

j_call: TRBJ1-1
clone_size: few
v_call: TRBV20-1
d_call: NA
cdr3_nt: TGCAGTGCTCGTGACGGTGAAGCTTTCTTT
cdr3_aa: CSARDGEAFF

j_call: TRBJ2-2
clone_size: NA
v_call: TRBV19
d_call: TRBD1
cdr3_nt: TGTGCCAGTAGTCGCTACTCCGGGACAGTAAACACCGGGGAGCTGTTTTTT
cdr3_aa: CASSRYSGTVNTGELFF